These T cell receptor beta chains were read from a single sample in a study of Ad26.COV2.S vaccination and SARS-CoV-2 variants. Sequenced by immunoSEQ multiplex PCR; TCRdb stores in-frame clones only, minus some. The sample yields about 370,000 clones, 80% to 90% seen once. The source was peripheral blood, collected in a trial of Ad26.COV2.S vaccine versus placebo. Every receptor here comes from a person aged 18-60 years who received the Ad26.COV2.S COVID-19 vaccine or a placebo. Both conserved end residues are part of each CDR3. The D gene is left open where the match is weak. Clone size is shown for a subset of rows, as once, few, many or a class of expanded clone.

v_call	j_call	d_call	clone_size	cdr3_length	cdr3_nt	cdr3_aa
TRBV19	TRBJ1-1	.	.	14	TGTGCCAGTAGTCCTGGGGGATCGAACACTGAAGCTTTCTTT	CASSPGGSNTEAFF
TRBV5-4	TRBJ2-2	TRBD1	.	15	TGTGCCAGCAGCTTAGACAGGGGGCTCACCGGGGAGCTGTTTTTT	CASSLDRGLTGELFF
TRBV5-4	TRBJ2-5	.	.	13	TGTGCCAGCAGCTTGTTTCCCGAAGAGACCCAGTACTTC	CASSLFPEETQYF
TRBV10-2	TRBJ2-3	.	.	12	TGCGCCAGCAGTGAACTTGTTGATACGCAGTATTTT	CASSELVDTQYF
TRBV2	TRBJ1-1	.	.	11	TGTGCCAGCAGTGAAACTGTTGAAGCTTTCTTT	CASSETVEAFF
TRBV12-3/TRBV12-4	TRBJ2-5	TRBD2	.	13	TGTGCCTGCTCCGGGACTAGACAAGAGACCCAGTACTTC	CACSGTRQETQYF
TRBV4-1	TRBJ2-7	.	.	15	TGCGCCAGCAGCCCGGCCATCCTAGAGGGGTACGAGCAGTACTTC	CASSPAILEGYEQYF
TRBV16	TRBJ1-6	.	once	18	TGTGCCAGCAGCCCCCCAGTGCCGGTAAACTCCTATAATTCACCCCTCCACTTT	CASSPPVPVNSYNSPLHF
TRBV5-5	TRBJ2-3	TRBD1	.	16	TGTGCCAGCAGTTTTTTACCGGGACAGAGCACAGATACGCAGTATTTT	CASSFLPGQSTDTQYF
TRBV7-9	TRBJ1-2	.	.	16	TGTGCCAGCAGCTTGACTGGACAGAAAGCTAACTATGGCTACACCTTC	CASSLTGQKANYGYTF
TRBV11-2	TRBJ2-4	.	.	15	TGTGCCAGCAGCTTAGCCACCGGGATTTTAAACATTCAGTACTTC	CASSLATGILNIQYF
TRBV11-2	TRBJ2-3	.	.	14	TGTGCCAGCAGCTTAGATCTTGTAACGGATACGCAGTATTTT	CASSLDLVTDTQYF
TRBV3-1/TRBV3-2	TRBJ2-3	TRBD2	.	16	TGTGCCAGCAGCCAAGGACTAGCGGGGGCCACAGATACGCAGTATTTT	CASSQGLAGATDTQYF
TRBV11-2	TRBJ2-7	.	once	15	TGTGCCAGCAGCCCGGCTCCTGGCAGCTCCTACGAGCAGTACTTC	CASSPAPGSSYEQYF
TRBV5-1	TRBJ1-2	.	.	14	TGCGCCAGCAGCTTACGGGAGGCTAACTATGGCTACACCTTC	CASSLREANYGYTF
TRBV10-3	TRBJ1-2	TRBD1	.	14	TGTGCCATCAGTGAGCTGGTAGGGGGCAGTGGCTACACCTTC	CAISELVGGSGYTF
TRBV5-1	TRBJ2-3	.	.	15	TGCGCCAGCAGCGGCCACGGGGAGAGCGCAGATACGCAGTATTTT	CASSGHGESADTQYF
TRBV24-1	TRBJ2-2	TRBD2	.	14	TGTGCCACCAGTGACCGGACTAGTTCCGGGGAGCTGTTTTTT	CATSDRTSSGELFF
TRBV7-6	TRBJ1-6	.	once	14	TGTGCCAGCAGCTTAGGCCAGGGCCGGTCACCCCTCCACTTT	CASSLGQGRSPLHF
TRBV5-4	TRBJ1-6	.	.	15	TGTGCCAGCAGCTTGTCCGCAGGGAATAATTCACCCCTCCACTTT	CASSLSAGNNSPLHF
TRBV19	TRBJ2-2	.	.	15	TGTGCCAGTAAACAACAGGGGGGGCACACCGGGGAGCTGTTTTTT	CASKQQGGHTGELFF
TRBV5-1	TRBJ1-2	TRBD1	.	12	TGCGCCTGGCGGGGACAGGGATATGGCTACACCTTC	CAWRGQGYGYTF
TRBV29-1	TRBJ2-2	TRBD2	.	16	TGCAGCGTTGTTGGGACTAGCGGGGGGTCCACCGGGGAGCTGTTTTTT	CSVVGTSGGSTGELFF
TRBV10-2	TRBJ2-2	.	.	14	TGCGCCAGCAGTGAGTCCAGGGGAACCGGGGAGCTGTTTTTT	CASSESRGTGELFF
TRBV5-1	TRBJ2-2	.	.	14	TGCGCCAGCAACGCAGGGACGAACACCGGGGAGCTGTTTTTT	CASNAGTNTGELFF
TRBV7-9	TRBJ1-5	.	.	14	TGTGCCAGCAGCTCATGGGGTGTGGGTCAGCCCCAGCATTTT	CASSSWGVGQPQHF
TRBV29-1	TRBJ1-1	.	.	13	TGCAGCGCTGAAGAGTATATGAACACTGAAGCTTTCTTT	CSAEEYMNTEAFF
TRBV4-1	TRBJ1-6	.	.	14	TGCGCCAGCAGCCAGCCCGGGCTCAGGTCACCCCTCCACTTT	CASSQPGLRSPLHF
TRBV5-1	TRBJ2-6	TRBD1	many	17	TGCGCCAGCAGCTTGGGAGACAGGGGTCTAGGGGCCAACGTCCTGACTTTC	CASSLGDRGLGANVLTF
TRBV23-1	TRBJ2-7	.	.	16	TGCGCCAGCAGTCAAAATCGGACCAGAGTACCCTACGAGCAGTACTTC	CASSQNRTRVPYEQYF
TRBV2	TRBJ2-5	.	.	15	TGTGCCAGCAGTGAAGTTTACCCGGGAAGGGAGACCCAGTACTTC	CASSEVYPGRETQYF
TRBV9	TRBJ1-6	TRBD1	.	14	TGTGCCAGCAGCCCATCCGACAGGGCTTCACCCCTCCACTTT	CASSPSDRASPLHF
TRBV2	TRBJ1-2	.	few	13	TGTGCCAGCAAGGGGCTATTGGGGTATGGCTACACCTTC	CASKGLLGYGYTF
TRBV3-1/TRBV3-2	TRBJ2-3	TRBD2	.	17	TGTGCCAGCAGCCAAGATTGGGCTAGCGGGGGACAAGATACGCAGTATTTT	CASSQDWASGGQDTQYF
TRBV6-5	TRBJ2-7	.	.	14	TGTGCCAGCAGAAATATTGGGGTGTCCCGCGAGCAGTACTTC	CASRNIGVSREQYF
TRBV11-3	TRBJ1-1	.	once	13	TGTGCCAGCAGCTCCCACCCGGGCACTGAAGCTTTCTTT	CASSSHPGTEAFF
TRBV5-4	TRBJ1-1	.	.	15	TGTGCCAGCAGCTTAGATTCCAGGGCGAACACTGAAGCTTTCTTT	CASSLDSRANTEAFF
TRBV28	TRBJ1-6	.	few	13	TGTGCCAGCCAAAGTCCGGGAGCTTCACCCCTCCACTTT	CASQSPGASPLHF
TRBV18	TRBJ1-2	.	.	17	TGTGCCAGCTCAGGGACCGCGGAGTCAGCACCTAACTATGGCTACACCTTC	CASSGTAESAPNYGYTF
TRBV2	TRBJ2-1	TRBD1	few	14	TGTGCCAGCAAAAGGGACAGGGGAAGAGGTGAGCAGTTCTTC	CASKRDRGRGEQFF
TRBV25-1	TRBJ1-1	.	.	13	TGTGCCAGCATCGAAAGGGGGGCCACTGAAGCTTTCTTT	CASIERGATEAFF
TRBV29-1	TRBJ1-2	.	.	13	TGCAGCTTTCGGGGCGGGAATTACTATGGCTACACCTTC	CSFRGGNYYGYTF
TRBV5-1	TRBJ1-5	TRBD1	once	14	TGCGCCAGCAGCTTCTCAGGGGGAGGTCAGCCCCAGCATTTT	CASSFSGGGQPQHF
TRBV28	TRBJ2-1	TRBD2	.	17	TGTGCCAGCAGTTCTTGGACTAGCGGGGGTTCCTACAATGAGCAGTTCTTC	CASSSWTSGGSYNEQFF
TRBV11-2	TRBJ1-1	.	.	15	TGTGCCAGCAGCTCGGGATCCCCCTTAAACACTGAAGCTTTCTTT	CASSSGSPLNTEAFF
TRBV5-1	TRBJ2-5	.	.	13	TGCGCCAGCAGCACGGACAGATTGGAGACCCAGTACTTC	CASSTDRLETQYF
TRBV7-8	TRBJ2-7	.	.	15	TGTGCCAGCAGCCGAGACAGGCCCCTTACCTACGAGCAGTACTTC	CASSRDRPLTYEQYF
TRBV5-1	TRBJ2-3	.	.	12	TGCGCCAGCAGCCTTGGTTCAGATACGCAGTATTTT	CASSLGSDTQYF
TRBV28	TRBJ1-2	.	.	12	TGTGCCAGCAGGGGAGGGTCTTTTGGCTACACCTTC	CASRGGSFGYTF
TRBV2	TRBJ1-2	.	.	12	TGTGCCAGCAGTGAAAGGTTCTATGGCTACACCTTC	CASSERFYGYTF
TRBV5-1	TRBJ1-1	TRBD1	.	17	TGCGCCAGCAGCTTAGACCTCCAACAGGGGGCCTGGACTGAAGCTTTCTTT	CASSLDLQQGAWTEAFF
TRBV2	TRBJ2-1	.	.	11	TGTGCCACCGATAGCGGAACCGAGCAGTTCTTC	CATDSGTEQFF
TRBV18	TRBJ1-1	.	.	18	TGTGCCAGCTCACCTCCCCAGGAAGGGAGGGTTAGGGACACTGAAGCTTTCTTT	CASSPPQEGRVRDTEAFF
TRBV5-8	TRBJ2-1	TRBD1	.	14	TGTGCCAGTTTATGGGGGACAGTCTACAATGAGCAGTTCTTC	CASLWGTVYNEQFF
TRBV10-3	TRBJ1-2	.	.	11	TGTGCCATCAGTGAGGGGAATGGCTACACCTTC	CAISEGNGYTF
TRBV9	TRBJ1-1	.	.	15	TGTGCCAGCAGCCCGGGACAAGCCGGGTACACTGAAGCTTTCTTT	CASSPGQAGYTEAFF